The TCR beta chain under discussion was sequenced for a study of cytomegalovirus exposure and HLA in healthy donors. General study results and limits: Researchers counted around 180 TCR beta chains as cytomegalovirus-associated. Confirmation in vitro established that a few CMV-associated chains were specific for CMV antigens.

Notes on this clone: Its antigen is unidentified.

In germline, CDR1 is SGDLS, CDR2 YYNGEE. CDR3 length: 16 residues. J lost 0 bases, V lost 0 bases, and 5 bases had no gene match. Generated by immunoSEQ multiplex PCR, the TCRdb table keeps only in-frame clones and is missing some. This sample has hundreds of thousands of clones, with 87% found just once. Among the roughly 120 subjects of the validation cohort, separate from the approximately 660-subject first cohort, were the donors. This TCR was sampled from a man younger than 35 in good health and CMV-seropositive. Sequenced sample: PBMCs. The chain couples TRBV9 to TRBJ1-1; 7 positions match TRBD1. The DNA for the CDR3 is TGTGCCAGCAGCGTAGGGACAGGTAGACTGAACACTGAAGCTTTCTTT. Its translation: CASSVGTGRLNTEAFF.